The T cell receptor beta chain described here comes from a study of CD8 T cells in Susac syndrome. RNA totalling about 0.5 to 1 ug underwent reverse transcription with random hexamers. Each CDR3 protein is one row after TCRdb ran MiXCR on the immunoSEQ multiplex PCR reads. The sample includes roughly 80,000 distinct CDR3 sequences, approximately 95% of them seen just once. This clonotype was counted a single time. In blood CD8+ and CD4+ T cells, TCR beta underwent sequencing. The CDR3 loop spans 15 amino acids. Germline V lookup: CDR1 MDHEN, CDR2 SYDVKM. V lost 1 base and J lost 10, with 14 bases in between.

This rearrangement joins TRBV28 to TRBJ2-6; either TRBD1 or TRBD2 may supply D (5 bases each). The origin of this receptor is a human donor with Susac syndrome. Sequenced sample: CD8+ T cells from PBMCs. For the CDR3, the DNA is TGTGCCAGCAGTTTATCGTCAGGGAGCGAAAACGTCCTGACTTTC. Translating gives CASSLSSGSENVLTF.